This T cell receptor (beta chain) derives from a study of technical replicates of blood from four donors. The CDR3 length is 14 residues. V lost 2 bases, J lost 8 bases, and 6 bases stayed unmatched. From germline, CDR1 is GTSNPN and CDR2 SVGIG (reference sequence). Libraries were prepared by immunoSEQ multiplex PCR; TCRdb keeps only in-frame clonotypes and omits some of them. Of 70,000 to 85,000 clones detected, 92% appear once; the ten largest clones hold over 0.35%. The chain carries TRBV30 and TRBJ2-1; TRBD2 matches at 10 bases. This sequence was found in a human donor in good health. Material for sequencing was T cells isolated from PBMCs. Here the CDR3 reads CAWSPSGSWYEQFF. The CDR3 DNA reads TGTGCCTGGAGTCCTAGCGGGAGTTGGTATGAGCAGTTCTTC.